What follows is one T cell receptor beta chain and its context. These data belong to a study of blood T cell repertoires in COVID-19. Assignment of participants to cohorts was predicated upon participant-reported clinical history. The assay was immunoSEQ multiplex PCR, and TCRdb's table has in-frame clones only and misses some. The table records about 400,000 clones, 89% of them present only once. The sequence was obtained from a woman younger than 45 who had recovered from COVID-19. Sequenced: PBMCs or T cells enriched from blood (not recorded which).

The CDR3 nucleotides read TGCGCCAGCAGCCGGGAGGGAGTCGGGGCGGGCAATCAGCCCCAGCATTTT. Amino acid sequence: CASSREGVGAGNQPQHF. The V call is TRBV4-1, the J call TRBJ1-5, with a possible D match to TRBD1 (5 bases). The germline V gene has CDR1 MGHRA and CDR2 YSYEKL. V lost 4 bases and J 2 bases, leaving 18 bases between the germline ends. The CDR3 is 17 amino acids.